The 25 T cell receptor beta chains below come from one sample, sequenced in a study of CD4+ T cells in melanoma. The method was immunoSEQ multiplex PCR; TCRdb's version includes in-frame clones alone and lacks a portion of them. The repertoire has about 5,000 clones, approximately 61% of them found once; the top ten carry less than 25%. Sequencing was carried out using cells from a culture (not recorded whether cultured in vitro). The receptors were gathered from a human donor with melanoma.

The V and J genes are TRBV5-4 and TRBJ1-1, with a weak D call TRBD1 (6 bases). V was trimmed by 0 bases and J by 5 bases, leaving 11 bases between them. CDR1 and CDR2 from the germline V gene are SGHNT and YYREEE (reference sequence). The CDR3 is made up of 14 amino acids. DNA for the CDR3: TGTGCCAGCAGCTTGGATACAGGGTCAACTGAAGCTTTCTTT. Its translation is CASSLDTGSTEAFF.

This clone is deemed medium-sized. The gene calls are TRBV11-2 and TRBJ2-1; D uncertain. Trimming took off 3 bases at V and 7 bases at J, with 10 bases between the two ends. Germline V lookup: CDR1 SGHAT, CDR2 FQNNGV. The CDR3 consists of 13 residues. CDR3 loop: CASSFAGLNEQFF. For the CDR3, the DNA is TGTGCCAGCAGCTTTGCTGGGCTTAATGAGCAGTTCTTC. The whole variable domain, filled in from reference TRBV11-2 and TRBJ2-1, reads EAGVAQSPRYKIIEKRQSVAFWCNPISGHATLYWYQQILGQGPKLLIQFQNNGVVDDSQLPKDRFSAERLKGVDSTLKIQPAKLEDSAVYLCASSFAGLNEQFFGPGTRLTVL.

CDR3 protein: CASSGVIGGSGYTF. The DNA of the CDR3 is TGTGCCAGCAGCGGAGTTATAGGGGGATCTGGCTACACCTTC. This sequence joins TRBV5-6 and TRBJ1-2, with D possibly being TRBD1 (6 bases). The CDR3 loop spans 14 amino acids. The ends were cut back, 4 bases at V and 7 bases at J, with 17 bases in the middle. Looked up from germline, CDR1 is SGHDT and CDR2 is YYEEEE. The full variable domain, with the rest looked up from reference TRBV5-6 and TRBJ1-2, is DAGVTQSPTHLIKTRGQQVTLRCSPKSGHDTVSWYQQALGQGPQFIFQYYEEEERQRGNFPDRFSGHQFPNYSSELNVNALLLGDSALYLCASSGVIGGSGYTFGSGTRLTVV.

Sample share makes this clone large. The same CDR3 is also encoded by other DNA sequences in this sample. V is TRBV7-9 and J is TRBJ1-1, with 12 positions matching TRBD1. V shed 5 bases, J shed 5 bases, and the junction held 3 bases outside the gene matches. Germline V gives CDR1 SEHNR, CDR2 FQNEAQ (reference sequence). CDR3 length equals 14 residues. The CDR3 spells CASSRDRGRTEAFF. As DNA, the CDR3 is TGTGCCAGCAGCAGGGACAGGGGGCGGACTGAAGCTTTCTTT.

Judged by abundance, this clone is large. The chain recombines TRBV5-4 with TRBJ1-2, with 9 bases aligning to TRBD1. CDR3 length: 16 amino acids. In germline, CDR1 is SGHNT, CDR2 YYREEE (reference sequence). After removal of 5 bases from V and 0 bases from J, the junction contained 8 bases not matched to a gene. The CDR3 loop reads CASSQAGQGANYGYTF. CDR3 nucleotides: TGTGCCAGCAGTCAGGCGGGACAGGGAGCTAACTATGGCTACACCTTC.

This clone counts as medium-sized. In nucleotides, the CDR3 is TGCGCCAGCAGTGGGACAGGGGTGTTTACTGAAGCTTTCTTT. This translates into CASSGTGVFTEAFF. This sequence joins TRBV4-1 and TRBJ1-1, with 10 bases identical to TRBD1. The V gene end was trimmed by 6 bases and the J gene end by 5 bases; junction bases not matched to a gene: 6. Looked up from germline, CDR1 is MGHRA and CDR2 is YSYEKL. The CDR3 consists of 14 residues.

V gene TRBV23-1 combines with J gene TRBJ2-7; D may be TRBD2 (5 bases). TRBV23-1 is given ORF status, its function remaining uncertain. The CDR3 covers 14 residues. V shed 3 bases and J shed 2 bases, with 11 bases lying between them. CDR3 DNA sequence: TGCGCCAGCAGTCAGGTGGACTCCACCTACGAGCAGTACTTC. Amino acids: CASSQVDSTYEQYF.

The chain uses TRBV5-4 and TRBJ1-2, with TRBD1 identical over 7 bases. CDR3 length: 13 amino acids. CDR1 SGHNT and CDR2 YYREEE come from the germline V gene (reference sequence). Trimming removed 6 bases from V and 4 bases from J; junction bases left unmatched: 6. The CDR3 region is CASNRGGSYGYTF. The CDR3 DNA is TGTGCCAGCAACAGGGGAGGGTCCTATGGCTACACCTTC.

In its sample, this clone was seen a few times. The rearrangement uses TRBV7-9 and TRBJ2-7, with D uncertain. The CDR3 has 12 residues. CDR1 SEHNR and CDR2 FQNEAQ come from the germline V gene (reference sequence). Trimming removed 6 bases from V and 3 bases from J, with 9 bases in between. The CDR3 DNA is TGTGCCAGCAGAATTTCGGACTACGAGCAGTACTTC. Its translation: CASRISDYEQYF.

The chain combines TRBV5-6 with TRBJ2-7; 8 bases match TRBD1. The CDR3 totals 13 residues. V trimming: 1 base; J trimming: 3 bases; junction bases outside the gene matches: 0. Germline CDR1 SGHDT, CDR2 YYEEEE. CDR3 nucleotides: TGTGCCAGCAGCTTGACAGGGGGCTACGAGCAGTACTTC. This codes for CASSLTGGYEQYF.

The chain uses TRBV16 and TRBJ1-3; weak D call: TRBD1 (5 bases). Germline assignment: CDR1 KGHSY and CDR2 FQNENV. The CDR3 extends over 14 amino acids. V was trimmed by 5 bases and J by 0 bases, leaving 8 bases between them. Here the CDR3 DNA reads TGTGCCAGCAGCGAAGGGGTCTCTGGAAACACCATATATTTT. This codes for CASSEGVSGNTIYF.

The sample holds a few counts of this clone. The chain has TRBV5-5 and TRBJ2-3, with 8 bases identical to TRBD1. The CDR3 totals 16 residues. V was pared by 0 bases and J by 3 bases, with 6 bases of the junction left unmatched. CDR1 and CDR2 from the germline V gene are SGHKS and YYEKEE (reference sequence). The CDR3 reads CASSLGPGGVTDTQYF. DNA of the CDR3: TGTGCCAGCAGCTTGGGGCCAGGGGGCGTAACAGATACGCAGTATTTT.

The DNA for the CDR3 is TGCGCCAGCAGCCAAGATTTTCCGGGGGGGCTGGTTGAGCAGTTCTTC. It encodes CASSQDFPGGLVEQFF. The V call is TRBV4-1, the J call TRBJ2-1, with 8 bases that match TRBD2. Germline V lookup: CDR1 MGHRA, CDR2 YSYEKL. This CDR3 region has 16 residues. V lost 0 bases, J lost 9 bases, and 10 bases stayed unmatched.

Notes on this clone: At one of its ends the junction is not consistent with the germline gene, which may arise from a read error. The chain uses TRBV10-2 and TRBJ2-5, with a weak D call TRBD1 (6 bases). The length of the CDR3 is 13 residues. Germline CDR1 and CDR2: WSHSY and SAAADI. The CDR3 protein is CASSQSGEETQYF. In nucleotides, the CDR3 is TGCGCCAGCAGTCAGTCAGGGGAAGAGACCCAGTACTTC.

The CDR3 region is CASRTGGTQETQYF. CDR3 DNA sequence: TGTGCCAGCAGGACAGGGGGAACACAAGAGACCCAGTACTTC. This rearrangement joins TRBV6-5 to TRBJ2-5; 9 nucleotides line up with TRBD1. CDR3 size: 14 residues. V was pared by 6 bases and J by 2 bases, with 4 bases of the junction left unmatched. Germline CDR1 and CDR2: MNHEY and SVGAGI.

This clone was seen only a few times. The J gene is TRBJ2-7, the V gene TRBV5-1; D is uncertain. Deletions cut 4 bases from V and 12 bases from J, with 23 bases between. The germline V gene has CDR1 SGHRS and CDR2 YFSETQ. The CDR3 extends over 14 amino acids. The chain's CDR3 is CASSPDPGVPNPYF. CDR3 in DNA: TGCGCCAGCAGCCCGGACCCTGGGGTCCCCAACCCGTACTTC.

V is TRBV18 and J is TRBJ2-1; D is unclear. V was clipped by 4 bases and J by 8 bases, with 15 bases between them. The CDR3 extends over 14 amino acids. CDR1 and CDR2 from the germline V gene are KGHSH and LQKENI. Written as DNA, the CDR3 is TGTGCCAGCTCACTAGAGAGAAGAATCGATGAGCAGTTCTTC. Translating it yields CASSLERRIDEQFF.

The V call is TRBV19, the J call TRBJ2-1; no firm D call. Germline lookup yields CDR1 LNHDA and CDR2 SQIVND (reference sequence). CDR3 length: 15 residues. The ends were cut back, 1 base at V and 0 bases at J, with 7 bases in the middle. The CDR3: CASSIARSSYNEQFF. The CDR3 DNA is TGTGCCAGTAGTATAGCCCGGAGCTCCTACAATGAGCAGTTCTTC.

Written as DNA, the CDR3 is TGCGCCAGCAGCCCTTTGAGGGAACGCAGGGAGCTGTTTTTT. Its translation is CASSPLRERRELFF. The chain carries TRBV5-1 and TRBJ2-2, with D possibly being TRBD2 (5 bases). The CDR3 totals 14 residues. The V end lost 4 bases, the J end lost 9 bases, and 16 bases lay between the germline ends. Per the germline V gene, CDR1 is SGHRS and CDR2 is YFSETQ. Supplemented by reference TRBV5-1 and TRBJ2-2, the full variable domain reads KAGVTQTPRYLIKTRGQQVTLSCSPISGHRSVSWYQQTPGQGLQFLFEYFSETQRNKGNFPGRFSGRQFSNSRSEMNVSTLELGDSALYLCASSPLRERRELFFGEGSRLTVL.

This chain joins TRBV28 and TRBJ2-5; 9 bases are shared with TRBD1. Germline CDR1 is MDHEN and CDR2 is SYDVKM. This CDR3 is built from 16 residues. V was pared by 4 bases and J by 5 bases, with 11 bases of the junction left unmatched. Written as DNA, the CDR3 is TGTGCCAGCAGTTCCCCGGGGGGACAGGGCCACGAGACCCAGTACTTC. Its translation: CASSSPGGQGHETQYF.

The V gene is TRBV13, the J gene TRBJ1-1; 7 bases are a match to TRBD1. Germline values: CDR1 PRHDT, CDR2 FYEKMQ (reference sequence). This CDR3 is 16 amino acids long. Unmatched junction bases numbered 14, after V lost 6 bases and J lost 4 bases. CDR3 bases: TGTGCCAGCAGTCAAGGACTGGACAGGCATGGCACTGAAGCTTTCTTT. Translated, it gives CASSQGLDRHGTEAFF. Looking up the rest from reference TRBV13 and TRBJ1-1 gives the full variable domain: AAGVIQSPRHLIKEKRETATLKCYPIPRHDTVYWYQQGPGQDPQFLISFYEKMQSDKGSIPDRFSAQQFSDYHSELNMSSLELGDSALYFCASSQGLDRHGTEAFFGQGTRLTVV.

The V gene is TRBV7-3, the J gene TRBJ2-1, with TRBD2 identical over 7 bases. The germline CDR1 and CDR2 sequences are SGHTA and FQGTGA. This CDR3 comprises 12 residues. V was pared by 3 bases and J by 7 bases, with 0 bases of the junction left unmatched. The CDR3: CASSLRGNEQFF. CDR3 nucleotides: TGTGCCAGCAGCTTGCGGGGGAATGAGCAGTTCTTC.

This clone was observed a handful of times. The J gene is TRBJ2-7, the V gene TRBV6-1; 10 nucleotides agree with TRBD1. Trimming took 3 bases from V and 4 from J; bases not matched to a gene: 6. Germline V gene data show CDR1 as MNHNS and CDR2 as SASEGT. This CDR3 is 15 amino acids long. The CDR3 DNA reads as TGTGCCAGCAGTGAGGGGACAGGGGAATCTTACGAGCAGTACTTC. It translates to CASSEGTGESYEQYF.

The table lists this clone with a few counts. Here the CDR3 DNA reads TGTGCCAGCAGTTACTCAAGGGTATGGGACACTGAAGCTTTCTTT. It is translated as CASSYSRVWDTEAFF. The J gene is TRBJ1-1, the V gene TRBV6-5; no definite D call. The CDR3 contains 15 residues. In germline, CDR1 is MNHEY, CDR2 SVGAGI. Trimming stripped 0 bases from V and 3 bases from J, with 11 bases between.

This chain joins TRBV28 and TRBJ2-1; 9 bases map to TRBD2. This CDR3 has 17 residues. The germline gives CDR1 MDHEN, CDR2 SYDVKM. V lost 1 base and J lost 7; bases outside the gene matches: 11. The DNA for the CDR3 is TGTGCCAGCAGTTTATATAAAGTAGCGGGGGACGTTAATGAGCAGTTCTTC. The encoded protein is CASSLYKVAGDVNEQFF.